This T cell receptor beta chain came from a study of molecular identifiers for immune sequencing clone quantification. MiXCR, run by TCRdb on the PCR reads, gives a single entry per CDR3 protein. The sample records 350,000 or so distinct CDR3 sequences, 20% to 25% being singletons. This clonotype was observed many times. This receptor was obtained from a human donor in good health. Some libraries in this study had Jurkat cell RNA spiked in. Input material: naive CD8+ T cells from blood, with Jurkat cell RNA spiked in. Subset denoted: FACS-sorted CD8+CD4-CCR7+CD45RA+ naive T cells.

CDR3 in DNA: TGTGCCAGCAGCGTTGGTCCGGGAGTAGGAAAGACCCAGTACTTC. Its protein is CASSVGPGVGKTQYF. The chain links TRBV9 to TRBJ2-5, with a weak D call TRBD2 (6 bases). Trimming removed 2 bases at V and 6 bases at J, with 17 bases between. Germline assignment: CDR1 SGDLS and CDR2 YYNGEE. This CDR3 has 15 residues.